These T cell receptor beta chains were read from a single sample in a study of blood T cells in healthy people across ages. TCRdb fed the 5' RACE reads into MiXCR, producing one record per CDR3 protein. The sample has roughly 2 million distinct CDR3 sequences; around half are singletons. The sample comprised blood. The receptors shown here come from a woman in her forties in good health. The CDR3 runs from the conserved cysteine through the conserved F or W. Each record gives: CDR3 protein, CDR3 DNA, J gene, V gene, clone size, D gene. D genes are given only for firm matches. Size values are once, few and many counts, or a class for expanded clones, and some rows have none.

cdr3_aa: CASSPQGIEGYTF
cdr3_nt: TGTGCCAGCAGTCCCCAAGGGATAGAAGGCTACACCTTC
j_call: TRBJ1-2
v_call: TRBV5-6
clone_size: NA
d_call: NA

cdr3_aa: CAITVDSGYEQFF
cdr3_nt: TGTGCCATCACCGTAGATTCAGGGTATGAGCAGTTCTTC
j_call: TRBJ2-1
v_call: TRBV10-3
clone_size: NA
d_call: NA

cdr3_aa: CSARAGTLPDYNYGYTF
cdr3_nt: TGCAGTGCTAGAGCCGGGACACTCCCCGACTATAACTATGGCTACACCTTC
j_call: TRBJ1-2
v_call: TRBV20-1
clone_size: NA
d_call: NA

cdr3_aa: CASSSLGQGPDAQYF
cdr3_nt: TGTGCCAGCAGTTCGTTGGGACAGGGACCAGATGCGCAGTATTTT
j_call: TRBJ2-3
v_call: TRBV12-3/TRBV12-4
clone_size: NA
d_call: TRBD1

cdr3_aa: CASSRGTGGHEQYF
cdr3_nt: TGTGCCAGCAGTCGCGGGACAGGGGGACACGAGCAGTACTTC
j_call: TRBJ2-7
v_call: TRBV11-1
clone_size: NA
d_call: TRBD1

cdr3_aa: CASSYVAIGTVYGYTF
cdr3_nt: TGTGCCAGCAGTTACGTGGCGATCGGGACAGTGTATGGCTACACCTTC
j_call: TRBJ1-2
v_call: TRBV6-5
clone_size: NA
d_call: TRBD1

cdr3_aa: CASSLATSGGPLSYEQYF
cdr3_nt: TGTGCCAGCAGTTTAGCGACTAGCGGGGGGCCCCTCTCCTACGAGCAGTACTTC
j_call: TRBJ2-7
v_call: TRBV12-3/TRBV12-4
clone_size: few
d_call: TRBD2

cdr3_aa: CSARDPGRYSYNEQFF
cdr3_nt: TGCAGTGCTAGAGATCCGGGACGGTACTCCTACAATGAGCAGTTCTTC
j_call: TRBJ2-1
v_call: TRBV20-1
clone_size: NA
d_call: NA

cdr3_aa: CASSLDRGPYGHTF
cdr3_nt: TGCGCCAGCAGCTTGGACAGGGGTCCCTATGGCCACACCTTC
j_call: TRBJ1-2
v_call: TRBV5-1
clone_size: NA
d_call: TRBD1

cdr3_aa: CASSYTGYQYF
cdr3_nt: TGTGCCAGCAGTTACACGGGCTACCAGTACTTC
j_call: TRBJ2-4
v_call: TRBV6-2/TRBV6-3
clone_size: NA
d_call: NA

cdr3_aa: CASSLEVGIDTQYF
cdr3_nt: TGCGCCAGCAGCTTGGAGGTCGGGATCGATACGCAGTATTTT
j_call: TRBJ2-3
v_call: TRBV5-1
clone_size: few
d_call: NA

cdr3_aa: CSARGRTSGGDTDTQYF
cdr3_nt: TGCAGTGCTAGAGGGAGGACTAGCGGGGGGGATACAGATACGCAGTATTTT
j_call: TRBJ2-3
v_call: TRBV20-1
clone_size: NA
d_call: TRBD2

cdr3_aa: CASSVGLGYEQYF
cdr3_nt: TGTGCCAGCAGTGTCGGGTTGGGCTACGAGCAGTACTTC
j_call: TRBJ2-7
v_call: TRBV6-1
clone_size: few
d_call: NA

cdr3_aa: CASSDPGWGYTF
cdr3_nt: TGTGCCAGCAGTGACCCGGGTTGGGGCTACACCTTC
j_call: TRBJ1-2
v_call: TRBV2
clone_size: NA
d_call: NA

cdr3_aa: CASSVVQTSGGVITGELFF
cdr3_nt: TGTGCCAGCAGCGTAGTCCAAACTAGCGGGGGGGTGATCACCGGGGAGCTGTTTTTT
j_call: TRBJ2-2
v_call: TRBV9
clone_size: NA
d_call: TRBD2

cdr3_aa: CASSLTSGGEFF
cdr3_nt: TGTGCCAGCAGTCTTACTAGCGGGGGAGAGTTCTTC
j_call: TRBJ2-1
v_call: TRBV28
clone_size: few
d_call: TRBD2

cdr3_aa: CASKLGESYNSPLHF
cdr3_nt: TGTGCCAGTAAATTGGGGGAATCCTATAATTCACCCCTCCACTTT
j_call: TRBJ1-6
v_call: TRBV19
clone_size: once
d_call: NA

cdr3_aa: CSAKGEVVTDTQYF
cdr3_nt: TGCAGTGCTAAGGGTGAGGTCGTCACAGATACGCAGTATTTT
j_call: TRBJ2-3
v_call: TRBV20-1
clone_size: NA
d_call: NA

cdr3_aa: CSGRDSANEQFF
cdr3_nt: TGCAGCGGCCGGGACAGTGCCAATGAGCAGTTCTTC
j_call: TRBJ2-1
v_call: TRBV29-1
clone_size: NA
d_call: TRBD1

cdr3_aa: CASSLKLTEAFF
cdr3_nt: TGTGCCAGCAGTTTAAAATTGACTGAAGCTTTCTTT
j_call: TRBJ1-1
v_call: TRBV12-3/TRBV12-4
clone_size: few
d_call: NA

cdr3_aa: CASSRTGTSTHEQFF
cdr3_nt: TGTGCCAGCAGCCGCACCGGGACTAGCACCCATGAGCAGTTCTTC
j_call: TRBJ2-1
v_call: TRBV4-2
clone_size: NA
d_call: TRBD2

cdr3_aa: CASNVNGGQETQYF
cdr3_nt: TGCGCCAGCAATGTGAACGGGGGCCAAGAGACCCAGTACTTC
j_call: TRBJ2-5
v_call: TRBV5-1
clone_size: few
d_call: NA

cdr3_aa: CASQDQGKNIQYF
cdr3_nt: TGTGCCAGCCAAGACCAGGGCAAAAACATTCAGTACTTC
j_call: TRBJ2-4
v_call: TRBV28
clone_size: NA
d_call: NA

cdr3_aa: CSVPRGEQFF
cdr3_nt: TGCAGTGTACCACGAGGTGAGCAGTTCTTC
j_call: TRBJ2-1
v_call: TRBV20-1
clone_size: NA
d_call: NA

cdr3_aa: CASSQDRLAGYYQETQYF
cdr3_nt: TGCGCCAGCAGCCAAGATCGACTAGCGGGGTACTACCAAGAGACCCAGTACTTC
j_call: TRBJ2-5
v_call: TRBV4-1
clone_size: NA
d_call: TRBD2

cdr3_aa: CASSPPWRANEQFF
cdr3_nt: TGTGCCAGCAGCCCTCCTTGGCGGGCCAATGAGCAGTTCTTC
j_call: TRBJ2-1
v_call: TRBV7-2
clone_size: few
d_call: NA

cdr3_aa: CASSLDGTSETQYF
cdr3_nt: TGTGCCAGCAGCTTGGACGGGACTAGCGAGACCCAGTACTTC
j_call: TRBJ2-5
v_call: TRBV5-5
clone_size: few
d_call: TRBD2

cdr3_aa: CASTPLKGTLMSEQFF
cdr3_nt: TGTGCCAGCACCCCATTGAAAGGGACCCTTATGAGTGAGCAGTTCTTC
j_call: TRBJ2-1
v_call: TRBV5-6
clone_size: NA
d_call: NA

cdr3_aa: CASRTGGALDTQYF
cdr3_nt: TGTGCCAGCAGAACCGGGGGGGCCCTAGATACGCAGTATTTT
j_call: TRBJ2-3
v_call: TRBV28
clone_size: NA
d_call: TRBD2

cdr3_aa: CASSLSRGQGVYNEQFF
cdr3_nt: TGTGCCAGCAGCTTATCACGGGGACAGGGGGTTTACAATGAGCAGTTCTTC
j_call: TRBJ2-1
v_call: TRBV7-2
clone_size: NA
d_call: TRBD1

cdr3_aa: CASSQPWGQGADEQYF
cdr3_nt: TGTGCCAGCAGCCAACCTTGGGGACAGGGGGCGGATGAGCAGTACTTC
j_call: TRBJ2-7
v_call: TRBV7-2
clone_size: NA
d_call: TRBD1

cdr3_aa: CASSGRLGGKETQYF
cdr3_nt: TGTGCCAGCAGTGGGAGATTGGGCGGCAAGGAGACCCAGTACTTC
j_call: TRBJ2-5
v_call: TRBV2
clone_size: few
d_call: NA

cdr3_aa: CSARGIGADRDEDSNQPQHF
cdr3_nt: TGCAGTGCTAGAGGAATTGGGGCAGACCGGGACGAAGATAGCAATCAGCCCCAGCATTTT
j_call: TRBJ1-5
v_call: TRBV20-1
clone_size: NA
d_call: NA

cdr3_aa: CATEGNNYGYTF
cdr3_nt: TGTGCCACGGAGGGAAATAACTATGGCTACACCTTC
j_call: TRBJ1-2
v_call: TRBV2
clone_size: few
d_call: NA

cdr3_aa: CASRPPLDGGGGYTF
cdr3_nt: TGTGCCAGCAGACCACCCCTGGACGGCGGGGGGGGCTACACCTTC
j_call: TRBJ1-2
v_call: TRBV28
clone_size: few
d_call: NA

cdr3_aa: CASSSVVTGANVLTF
cdr3_nt: TGTGCCAGCAGCTCCGTGGTAACTGGGGCCAACGTCCTGACTTTC
j_call: TRBJ2-6
v_call: TRBV5-4
clone_size: NA
d_call: NA

cdr3_aa: CASSLIGREETQYF
cdr3_nt: TGTGCCAGCAGCTTAATCGGGAGAGAAGAGACCCAGTACTTC
j_call: TRBJ2-5
v_call: TRBV7-9
clone_size: NA
d_call: NA

cdr3_aa: CASSLDGRGTKNIQYF
cdr3_nt: TGTGCCAGCAGCTTAGATGGCAGGGGGACCAAAAACATTCAGTACTTC
j_call: TRBJ2-4
v_call: TRBV13
clone_size: NA
d_call: TRBD1

cdr3_aa: CASSHRGAGAAFF
cdr3_nt: TGTGCCAGCAGCCATAGGGGGGCAGGGGCAGCTTTCTTT
j_call: TRBJ1-1
v_call: TRBV7-2
clone_size: NA
d_call: NA

cdr3_aa: CASSLLGGGGARYNEQFF
cdr3_nt: TGTGCCAGCAGCTTATTAGGAGGGGGTGGGGCCCGCTACAATGAGCAGTTCTTC
j_call: TRBJ2-1
v_call: TRBV11-3
clone_size: NA
d_call: NA

cdr3_aa: CSARAGGSGYTF
cdr3_nt: TGCAGTGCTAGAGCGGGGGGAAGCGGCTACACCTTC
j_call: TRBJ1-2
v_call: TRBV20-1
clone_size: NA
d_call: NA

cdr3_aa: CSAPHRGYEQYF
cdr3_nt: TGCAGTGCCCCCCACAGGGGGTACGAGCAGTACTTC
j_call: TRBJ2-7
v_call: TRBV20-1
clone_size: NA
d_call: TRBD1

cdr3_aa: CASSLGRTGLEGYTF
cdr3_nt: TGTGCCAGCAGCTTAGGTCGGACAGGCCTAGAAGGCTACACCTTC
j_call: TRBJ1-2
v_call: TRBV7-9
clone_size: NA
d_call: TRBD1

cdr3_aa: CASSPRSGGTSYEQYF
cdr3_nt: TGTGCCAGCAGCCCCCGTAGCGGGGGGACATCCTACGAGCAGTACTTC
j_call: TRBJ2-7
v_call: TRBV9
clone_size: NA
d_call: TRBD2

cdr3_aa: CASSLRQGAREQFF
cdr3_nt: TGTGCCAGCAGCCTTCGACAGGGGGCTCGTGAGCAGTTCTTC
j_call: TRBJ2-1
v_call: TRBV7-2
clone_size: NA
d_call: TRBD1

cdr3_aa: CASQFSGTGVHEQYF
cdr3_nt: TGTGCCAGTCAATTTTCCGGGACAGGGGTCCACGAGCAGTACTTC
j_call: TRBJ2-7
v_call: TRBV27
clone_size: few
d_call: TRBD1

cdr3_aa: CASSLPGQGQGAYGYTF
cdr3_nt: TGTGCCAGCAGTCTCCCGGGACAGGGGCAGGGTGCCTATGGCTACACCTTC
j_call: TRBJ1-2
v_call: TRBV12-3/TRBV12-4
clone_size: NA
d_call: TRBD1

cdr3_aa: CASSLRQPIYNEQFF
cdr3_nt: TGTGCCAGCAGTTTACGACAGCCGATCTACAATGAGCAGTTCTTC
j_call: TRBJ2-1
v_call: TRBV28
clone_size: NA
d_call: NA

cdr3_aa: CSARDVGGSPYEQYF
cdr3_nt: TGCAGTGCTAGAGATGTGGGGGGGTCCCCCTACGAGCAGTACTTC
j_call: TRBJ2-7
v_call: TRBV20-1
clone_size: few
d_call: TRBD2

cdr3_aa: CASSLLGTGFNEQFF
cdr3_nt: TGTGCCAGCAGCTTATTAGGGACAGGGTTCAATGAGCAGTTCTTC
j_call: TRBJ2-1
v_call: TRBV11-2
clone_size: NA
d_call: TRBD1

cdr3_aa: CRIAGFGYNEQFF
cdr3_nt: TGCAGAATCGCGGGTTTCGGCTACAATGAGCAGTTCTTC
j_call: TRBJ2-1
v_call: TRBV20-1
clone_size: few
d_call: NA

cdr3_aa: CASSPTQRGAEKLFF
cdr3_nt: TGTGCCAGCAGCCCGACGCAGCGGGGAGCCGAAAAACTGTTTTTT
j_call: TRBJ1-4
v_call: TRBV7-2
clone_size: few
d_call: NA

cdr3_aa: CASSQGVGRGGYTF
cdr3_nt: TGTGCCAGCAGCCAAGGAGTTGGACGTGGTGGCTACACCTTC
j_call: TRBJ1-2
v_call: TRBV4-2
clone_size: NA
d_call: NA

cdr3_aa: CASRPWGQNYEQYF
cdr3_nt: TGTGCCAGCCGCCCATGGGGACAGAACTACGAGCAGTACTTC
j_call: TRBJ2-7
v_call: TRBV6-2/TRBV6-3
clone_size: NA
d_call: TRBD1

cdr3_aa: CASSPPGSGANNEQFF
cdr3_nt: TGTGCCAGCAGCCCCCCGGGTAGCGGGGCCAACAATGAGCAGTTCTTC
j_call: TRBJ2-1
v_call: TRBV11-3
clone_size: few
d_call: TRBD2

cdr3_aa: CASAPQLMNTEAFF
cdr3_nt: TGTGCCAGCGCCCCTCAGCTCATGAACACTGAAGCTTTCTTT
j_call: TRBJ1-1
v_call: TRBV28
clone_size: NA
d_call: NA

cdr3_aa: CASSPTASGGDNEQFF
cdr3_nt: TGCGCCAGCAGCCCTACTGCTAGCGGGGGGGACAATGAGCAGTTCTTC
j_call: TRBJ2-1
v_call: TRBV4-3
clone_size: few
d_call: TRBD2

cdr3_aa: CASRPRRDNTEAFF
cdr3_nt: TGTGCCAGCAGACCCCGTCGGGATAACACTGAAGCTTTCTTT
j_call: TRBJ1-1
v_call: TRBV4-2
clone_size: many
d_call: NA

cdr3_aa: CSARDVAGGPIDEQFF
cdr3_nt: TGCAGTGCTAGAGATGTCGCGGGGGGGCCCATAGATGAGCAGTTCTTC
j_call: TRBJ2-1
v_call: TRBV20-1
clone_size: NA
d_call: TRBD2

cdr3_aa: CASSLNKGWEQYF
cdr3_nt: TGTGCCAGCAGCTTGAATAAGGGTTGGGAGCAGTACTTC
j_call: TRBJ2-5
v_call: TRBV5-6
clone_size: NA
d_call: NA